The TCR beta chain described here comes from a study of blood T cell repertoires in COVID-19. Looking at the study overall: Donors in the United States, Italy and Spain gave samples during acute or convalescent COVID-19. Nucleic acid was either cDNA or gDNA, and it came from T cells, B-cell-depleted T cells, or PBMCs.

In the original processing: Reference gene primer amplification in the assay estimated nucleated cell counts. Here immunoSEQ multiplex PCR was the method, and the copy in TCRdb shows in-frame clones only, minus some. The DNA gave D and trimming, while V, J and clone size come from that table. This sample has some 170,000 clones, with around nine tenths found just once. The CDR3 is 13 residues long. The germline V gene has CDR1 SNHLY and CDR2 FYNNEI. V was clipped by 2 bases and J by 9 bases, with 11 bases between them. Seattle patients were enrolled while actively infected and followed longitudinally.

The TCR was taken from a woman in her sixties or seventies with COVID-19, enrolled during active disease. Sample: peripheral blood. J is TRBJ2-4 and V is TRBV2, with D maybe TRBD2 (6 bases). The CDR3 DNA follows: TGTGCCAGCAGTGAATCTAGCGTCTCCATTCAGTACTTC. Translating gives CASSESSVSIQYF.